The source of this TCR beta chain is a study of T cell responses to AZD1222 COVID-19 vaccine. As for the study in general: Timing groups of about 4 and about 12 weeks for second doses were pooled. Study-wide points: The study found vaccine-associated CD4 TCRs spanning spike, dominant at 160-218 and 743-854. The donor cohort was predominantly white British with a female majority, and clonal diversity may have been underestimated.

The method was immunoSEQ multiplex PCR; TCRdb's version includes in-frame clones alone and lacks a portion of them. The sample consists of more than 150,000 clones, about nine tenths of them appearing once. With respect to this clone: As yet, its antigen is unknown.

V shed 4 bases and J shed 7 bases, with 19 bases lying between them. Germline V gene lookup returns CDR1 SGHVS and CDR2 FQNEAQ. The CDR3 is made up of 15 amino acids. The chain carries TRBV7-8 and TRBJ1-2, with D maybe TRBD1 (6 bases). Sequenced here: peripheral blood, sampled on day 0 of AZD1222 vaccination. The origin of this receptor is an adult in good health. The CDR3 coding sequence is TGTGCCAGCAGCTACTCTGGTGGGGGCAAGGGTGGCTACACCTTC. Translated: CASSYSGGGKGGYTF.